The 26 T cell receptor beta chains reported below all come from one sample, sequenced in a study of CD8+ T cells in alopecia areata. Once RNA had been extracted, it was reverse transcribed into cDNA to act as the sequencing template. Clones were sequenced by immunoSEQ multiplex PCR, and TCRdb holds only the in-frame ones, with some missing. Among around 210,000 clones, roughly 50% were seen once, and the ten largest hold 4% to 6%. Sequencing used CD8+ T cells sorted from blood. These receptors were obtained from a human donor in good health.

This chain links TRBV25-1 with TRBJ1-2; 11 nucleotides align to TRBD1. Trimming cost V 0 bases and J 6 bases; bases outside gene matches: 9. CDR1 is MGHDK, CDR2 SYGVNS, per germline. The CDR3 is 17 residues long. The CDR3 DNA is TGTGCCAGCAGTGAATACCCCCGGACAGGGGGCTTAGATGGCTACACCTTC. It encodes CASSEYPRTGGLDGYTF.

This clone occurred a few times. The chain couples TRBV28 to TRBJ1-1; D possibly corresponds to TRBD1 (6 bases). The germline V and J ends were trimmed by 3 bases and 1 base, with 6 bases remaining between them. Germline lookup yields CDR1 MDHEN and CDR2 SYDVKM. The CDR3 spans 13 residues. Here the CDR3 DNA reads TGTGCCAGCAGTTTGACAGGGAACACTGAAGCTTTCTTT. It codes for CASSLTGNTEAFF.

The table lists this clone with many counts. Other DNA variants within this sample encode the same CDR3. The chain links TRBV19 to TRBJ1-1; D is unclear. The V gene's germline CDR1 is LNHDA and CDR2 SQIVND (reference sequence). The CDR3 is made up of 12 amino acids. V lost 3 bases and J 1 base, leaving 3 bases between the germline ends. The CDR3 loop is CASSIGNTEAFF. The CDR3 DNA sequence: TGTGCCAGTAGTATCGGGAACACTGAAGCTTTCTTT.

The chain carries TRBV29-1 and TRBJ2-7; the D gene could be TRBD1 or TRBD2 (5 bases each). The CDR3 length is 14 residues. CDR1 is SQVTM, CDR2 ANQGSEA, per germline. The V gene lost 5 bases and the J gene lost 6 bases, with 20 bases spanning the gap. The DNA of the CDR3 is TGCAGCGTTCCTACCGGGACCGCTGGCGGCGAGCAGTACTTC. It codes for CSVPTGTAGGEQYF.

This chain uses TRBV5-6 with TRBJ2-5; D call uncertain. Germline CDR1 SGHDT, CDR2 YYEEEE. The CDR3 has 14 amino acids. Trimming cost V 4 bases and J 0 bases, with 10 bases left between them. The CDR3 region is CASSLGGDQETQYF. The CDR3 coding sequence is TGTGCCAGCAGCCTCGGTGGGGACCAAGAGACCCAGTACTTC.

This chain uses TRBV4-1 with TRBJ2-7; perhaps D is TRBD1 or TRBD2 (6 bases each). Germline CDR1 and CDR2: MGHRA and YSYEKL. This CDR3 contains 14 residues. The germline V and J ends were trimmed by 0 bases and 7 bases, with 13 bases remaining between them. CDR3 amino acids: CASSQEPGAREQYF. The DNA for the CDR3 is TGCGCCAGCAGCCAAGAACCGGGGGCACGGGAGCAGTACTTC.

This chain's CDR3 is CASSTRGYDQPQHF. CDR3 nucleotide sequence: TGTGCCAGCAGTACTAGGGGCTACGATCAGCCCCAGCATTTT. This chain connects TRBV27 to TRBJ1-5; D perhaps matches TRBD1 (5 bases). The CDR3 is 14 residues long. V dropped 5 bases and J dropped 5 bases, with 13 bases sitting between them. Germline loops: CDR1 MNHEY, CDR2 SMNVEV (reference sequence).

This rearrangement joins TRBV30 to TRBJ2-3, with TRBD2 identical over 8 bases. The V segment lost 3 bases and the J segment 5 bases; nucleotides outside the gene matches: 4. Germline V gene lookup returns CDR1 GTSNPN and CDR2 SVGIG (reference sequence). This CDR3 is built from 13 residues. CDR3 bases: TGTGCCTGGAGCCAAGGGACTAGAGATACGCAGTATTTT. Translating gives CAWSQGTRDTQYF.

The rearrangement joins TRBV15 to TRBJ2-7; D gene ambiguous. Trimming took 3 bases from V and 0 from J, leaving 6 bases between them. This CDR3 has 13 residues. From germline, CDR1 is LNHNV and CDR2 YYDKDF (reference sequence). CDR3 sequence reads: CATSSTASYEQYF. For the CDR3, the DNA is TGTGCCACCAGCAGCACGGCCTCCTACGAGCAGTACTTC. The whole variable domain, remainder taken from reference TRBV15 and TRBJ2-7, is DAMVIQNPRYQVTQFGKPVTLSCSQTLNHNVMYWYQQKSSQAPKLLFHYYDKDFNNEADTPDNFQSRRPNTSFCFLDIRSPGLGDTAMYLCATSSTASYEQYFGPGTRLTVT.

CDR3 nucleotide sequence: TGCAGCGCGGGATGGGCCTACGAGCAGTACTTC. It codes for CSAGWAYEQYF. V usage is TRBV29-1 and J usage is TRBJ2-7; a weak D match, TRBD2 (5 bases). In germline, CDR1 is SQVTM, CDR2 ANQGSEA. This CDR3 region has 11 residues. V gave up 7 bases and J gave up 2 bases, with 9 bases separating them.

Written as DNA, the CDR3 is TGTGCCAGCAGTACGGGTCGAGAGACCCAGTACTTC. Residues: CASSTGRETQYF. This chain connects TRBV7-8 to TRBJ2-5; no definite D call. The ends were cut back, 6 bases at V and 4 bases at J, with 9 bases in the middle. Germline CDR1 SGHVS, CDR2 FQNEAQ. The CDR3 is 12 residues long.

There are a few counts of this clone. The rearrangement links TRBV29-1 to TRBJ2-7; weak D call: TRBD2 (7 bases). Germline V CDR1 and CDR2: SQVTM, ANQGSEA. The CDR3 is made up of 12 amino acids. The V gene lost 7 bases and the J gene lost 7 bases, with 17 bases spanning the gap. CDR3 sequence (DNA): TGCAGCGCCCTCCGGGGAGGGGGGGAGCAGTACTTC. It yields the protein CSALRGGGEQYF.

The chain combines TRBV5-1 with TRBJ2-1; perhaps TRBD2 as D (6 bases). This CDR3 is 13 amino acids long. Trimming took 4 bases from V and 4 from J, leaving 9 bases between them. Germline V lookup: CDR1 SGHRS, CDR2 YFSETQ. The CDR3 DNA follows: TGCGCCAGCAGCCCGGAGGGATACAATGAGCAGTTCTTC. It is translated as CASSPEGYNEQFF.

V is TRBV12-5 and J is TRBJ1-1; maybe TRBD1 (5 bases). Germline assignment: CDR1 LGHNT and CDR2 FRNRAP. The CDR3 spans 14 residues. V lost 0 bases and J 4 bases, leaving 9 bases between the germline ends. The CDR3 loop reads CASGLVGGGTEAFF. The DNA for the CDR3 is TGTGCTAGTGGTTTGGTGGGCGGGGGCACTGAAGCTTTCTTT.

V and J are TRBV29-1 and TRBJ2-7; D gene uncertain. The CDR3 is 12 amino acids. Between the trimmed V and J ends, which lost 5 bases and 0 bases, there was a span of 8 bases. Germline V gives CDR1 SQVTM, CDR2 ANQGSEA. CDR3 protein: CSVWVSSYEQYF. The DNA for the CDR3 is TGCAGCGTTTGGGTCAGCTCCTACGAGCAGTACTTC.

The rearrangement joins TRBV15 to TRBJ2-5; 7 bases are a match to TRBD2. Germline lookup yields CDR1 LNHNV and CDR2 YYDKDF (reference sequence). The CDR3 is 16 residues long. The V gene end was trimmed by 0 bases and the J gene end by 5 bases; junction bases not matched to a gene: 9. CDR3 nucleotide sequence: TGTGCCACCAGCAGAGATGGGCCAATGCGGGGGGAGACCCAGTACTTC. As protein: CATSRDGPMRGETQYF. The full variable domain, its missing parts supplied by reference TRBV15 and TRBJ2-5, is DAMVIQNPRYQVTQFGKPVTLSCSQTLNHNVMYWYQQKSSQAPKLLFHYYDKDFNNEADTPDNFQSRRPNTSFCFLDIRSPGLGDTAMYLCATSRDGPMRGETQYFGPGTRLLVL.

This clone appeared a single time. The chain has TRBV29-1 and TRBJ1-4, with unresolved D. V lost 7 bases and J 8 bases, leaving 14 bases between the germline ends. CDR1 is SQVTM, CDR2 ANQGSEA, per germline. The CDR3 spans 12 residues. The CDR3 protein is CSGGDSAEKLFF. CDR3 DNA sequence: TGCAGCGGGGGAGATTCTGCCGAAAAACTGTTTTTT.

The chain combines TRBV9 with TRBJ2-1; 12 positions agree with TRBD2. The ends lost 3 bases at V and 8 bases at J; junction bases unmatched: 6. Germline loops: CDR1 SGDLS, CDR2 YYNGEE. The CDR3 consists of 15 residues. CDR3 region: CASSASGGAGDEQFF. The DNA of the CDR3 is TGTGCCAGCAGCGCTAGCGGGGGGGCAGGGGATGAGCAGTTCTTC.

V usage is TRBV12-5 and J usage is TRBJ2-7; TRBD1 matches 10 bases. The CDR3 has 14 amino acids. The V gene's germline CDR1 is LGHNT and CDR2 FRNRAP. Trimming at V came to 5 bases and at J to 4 bases, leaving 5 bases not matched to a gene. The CDR3 here is CASGHRDRGYEQYF. CDR3 in DNA: TGTGCTAGTGGTCACCGGGACAGGGGTTACGAGCAGTACTTC.

The chain couples TRBV4-1 to TRBJ2-7, with D possibly being TRBD1 or TRBD2 (5 bases each). Germline CDR1 MGHRA, CDR2 YSYEKL. Trimming removed 3 bases at V and 4 bases at J, with 16 bases between. The CDR3 is made up of 15 amino acids. CDR3 in DNA: TGCGCCAGCAGCCAGACTGACGGGGCCTTTTACGAGCAGTACTTC. This gives the protein CASSQTDGAFYEQYF.

V and J are TRBV29-1 and TRBJ1-3; D unclear. V was cut by 4 bases and J by 1 base, with 8 bases left in between. CDR1 is SQVTM and CDR2 is ANQGSEA in the germline V gene. The CDR3 length is 13 residues. The CDR3 nucleotides read TGCAGCGTTGTTCCGCTATCTGGAAACACCATATATTTT. Its translation: CSVVPLSGNTIYF.

In DNA, the CDR3 is TGTGCCAGCAGCTTAGATCAAGGGTACGGCTACACCTTC. This gives the protein CASSLDQGYGYTF. The gene calls are TRBV13 and TRBJ1-2; D unclear. The CDR3 consists of 13 residues. In germline, CDR1 is PRHDT, CDR2 FYEKMQ (reference sequence). The V end lost 1 base, the J end lost 8 bases, and 11 bases lay between the germline ends.

CDR3 sequence: CASSSDSPGNTIYF. The DNA of the CDR3 is TGTGCCAGCAGTTCGGACAGTCCTGGAAACACCATATATTTT. The chain links TRBV6-5 to TRBJ1-3; perhaps TRBD1 as D (6 bases). Germline assignment: CDR1 MNHEY and CDR2 SVGAGI. Trimming took off 4 bases at V and 2 bases at J, with 9 bases between the two ends. The CDR3 consists of 14 residues.

The genes are TRBV27 and TRBJ1-4; D gene ambiguous. The CDR3 is 15 residues long. The V gene lost 6 bases and the J gene lost 4 bases, with 15 bases spanning the gap. From germline, CDR1 is MNHEY and CDR2 SMNVEV (reference sequence). The CDR3 reads CASSWAGGSNEKLFF. The CDR3, as DNA: TGTGCCAGCAGCTGGGCCGGAGGGAGTAATGAAAAACTGTTTTTT.

This sequence joins TRBV28 and TRBJ1-6, with TRBD1 matching over 8 bases. This CDR3 spans 15 amino acids. The trim removed 1 base at V and 12 bases at J, leaving 8 bases unmatched. Looked up from germline, CDR1 is MDHEN and CDR2 is SYDVKM. In DNA, the CDR3 is TGTGCCAGCAGTTTATCCCGAAGGACAGGGTTACCCCTCCACTTT. Translating it yields CASSLSRRTGLPLHF.

This sequence joins TRBV27 and TRBJ2-1; D is possibly TRBD1 (5 bases). CDR3 length equals 15 residues. The germline CDR1 and CDR2 sequences are MNHEY and SMNVEV (reference sequence). The V gene lost 1 base and the J gene lost 7 bases, with 14 bases spanning the gap. In DNA form, the CDR3 reads TGTGCCAGCAGTTTATGGGGCAGGGATAGGAATGAGCAGTTCTTC. It specifies CASSLWGRDRNEQFF.